Listed here are 30 T cell receptor beta chains from one sample, sequenced in a study of blood T cell repertoires in COVID-19. Clones were sequenced by immunoSEQ multiplex PCR, and TCRdb holds only the in-frame ones, with some missing. The sample has some 150,000 clones; about 88% are singletons. Sequenced sample: peripheral blood. Source of these receptors: an elderly woman in a cohort sampled during active or convalescent COVID-19.

The chain joins TRBV10-1 to TRBJ2-3; 10 nucleotides line up with TRBD2. The CDR3 length is 17 residues. CDR1 WNHNN and CDR2 SYGVQD come from the germline V gene (reference sequence). The V segment lost 6 bases and the J segment 4 bases; nucleotides outside the gene matches: 13. CDR3 residues: CASRPLLAGEGADTQYF. The DNA for the CDR3 is TGCGCCAGCAGGCCCCTCCTAGCGGGGGAGGGGGCAGATACGCAGTATTTT.

J is TRBJ1-6 and V is TRBV18; 8 nucleotides agree with TRBD1. The CDR3 is 15 amino acids. J gave up 5 bases and V 6 bases, and 6 bases lay outside the gene matches. From germline, CDR1 is KGHSH and CDR2 LQKENI. For the CDR3, the DNA is TGTGCCAGCTCGCAGGGACAGGCTAATAATTCACCCCTCCACTTT. Encoded protein: CASSQGQANNSPLHF.

The V call is TRBV7-2, the J call TRBJ2-7, with TRBD2 matching over 11 bases. The germline V gene has CDR1 SGHTA and CDR2 FQGNSA. With V trimmed by 10 bases and J by 6 bases, 8 bases remained unmatched. This CDR3 comprises 13 residues. Here the CDR3 reads CATSSGGALEQYF. The CDR3 bases are TGTGCCACTAGTAGCGGGGGGGCCCTCGAGCAGTACTTC.

The rearrangement links TRBV11-3 to TRBJ2-1; 8 bases agree with TRBD1. The CDR3 sequence is 16 residues long. Germline CDR1 reads SGHNT; CDR2 reads YENEEA. The V and J ends lost 5 bases and 1 base, in that order; junction bases with no gene match: 7. The CDR3 DNA sequence: TGTGCCAGCAGCGCCGGACAGGGTCGGTCCTACAATGAGCAGTTCTTC. Translating it yields CASSAGQGRSYNEQFF.

The chain carries TRBV16 and TRBJ2-1, with 12 positions matching TRBD2. J lost 6 bases, V lost 0 bases, and 0 bases had no gene match. The germline CDR1 and CDR2 sequences are KGHSY and FQNENV. CDR3 size: 15 residues. The CDR3 is CASSQSGLAGNEQFF. The DNA of the CDR3 is TGTGCCAGCAGCCAATCGGGACTAGCGGGCAATGAGCAGTTCTTC. The full variable domain, completed using reference TRBV16 and TRBJ2-1, is GEEVAQTPKHLVRGEGQKAKLYCAPIKGHSYVFWYQQVLKNEFKFLISFQNENVFDETGMPKERFSAKCLPNSPCSLEIQATKLEDSAVYFCASSQSGLAGNEQFFGPGTRLTVL.

This sequence joins TRBV30 and TRBJ2-2; D uncertain. The germline V gene encodes CDR1 GTSNPN and CDR2 SVGIG (reference sequence). V lost 3 bases to trimming and J lost 2 bases, with 7 bases between them. The CDR3 extends over 13 amino acids. The CDR3 DNA sequence: TGTGCCTGGAGCCCGGGTAACACCGGGGAGCTGTTTTTT. Residues: CAWSPGNTGELFF.

The chain couples TRBV7-2 to TRBJ1-6; TRBD1 is a possible D gene (6 bases). V was pared by 3 bases and J by 7 bases, with 13 bases between. CDR1 is SGHTA, CDR2 FQGNSA, per germline. CDR3 size: 15 residues. In nucleotides, the CDR3 is TGTGCCAGCAGCTTTAGGCAGGGGTTGAATTCACCCCTCCACTTT. It is translated as CASSFRQGLNSPLHF.

V and J are TRBV15 and TRBJ2-1, with a tentative D call TRBD1 (5 bases). The CDR3 runs to 17 residues. Germline CDR1 is LNHNV and CDR2 is YYDKDF (reference sequence). V shed 4 bases and J shed 4 bases, with 20 bases lying between them. CDR3 loop: CATSNPRDRQLYNEQFF. The CDR3 nucleotides are TGTGCCACCAGCAATCCCCGAGACCGACAGTTATACAATGAGCAGTTCTTC.

This chain joins TRBV3-1 (or the pseudogene TRBV3-2) and TRBJ1-6; D not certain. Germline V lookup: CDR1 LGHDT, CDR2 YNNKEL (reference sequence). V was clipped by 4 bases and J by 9 bases, with 13 bases between them. The CDR3 runs 14 residues. The CDR3 DNA is TGTGCCAGCAGCCCTAGCTCGAGTGTTTCACCCCTCCACTTT. It yields the protein CASSPSSSVSPLHF.

The chain employs TRBV11-3 and TRBJ2-5; tentatively, D is TRBD1 (5 bases). Looked up from germline, CDR1 is SGHNT and CDR2 is YENEEA. This CDR3 is built from 16 residues. Trimming cost V 3 bases and J 5 bases, with 19 bases left between them. The CDR3 loop reads CASSFGGAGMAETQYF. CDR3 nucleotide sequence: TGTGCCAGCAGCTTCGGTGGGGCAGGCATGGCGGAGACCCAGTACTTC.

This clone has just a few counts. V gene TRBV12-1 combines with J gene TRBJ1-3. TRBV12-1 is designated a pseudogene. The CDR3 covers 16 residues. The CDR3 loop reads CASSLKSGGPGNTIYF. DNA of the CDR3: TGTGCCAGCAGCTTAAAAAGCGGGGGGCCTGGAAACACCATATATTTT.

V gene TRBV5-4 combines with J gene TRBJ2-2; 13 nucleotides agree with TRBD2. This CDR3 is built from 17 residues. V dropped 4 bases and J dropped 0; count of bases not matched to a gene: 3. Germline CDR1 SGHNT, CDR2 YYREEE (reference sequence). The CDR3 coding sequence is TGTGCCAGCAGCCCTGGACTAGCGGGGGCGAACACCGGGGAGCTGTTTTTT. As protein: CASSPGLAGANTGELFF.

The chain has TRBV19 and TRBJ1-5; TRBD1 matches at 8 bases. V lost 5 bases and J lost 2; bases outside the gene matches: 5. Germline CDR1 is LNHDA and CDR2 is SQIVND (reference sequence). The CDR3 length is 15 residues. The CDR3 region is CASSPKTGGNQPQHF. CDR3 nucleotide sequence: TGTGCCAGTAGTCCAAAGACAGGGGGCAATCAGCCCCAGCATTTT.

V is TRBV20-1 and J is TRBJ1-2; weak D call: TRBD1 (5 bases). The CDR3 runs to 14 residues. Germline-derived CDR1 and CDR2 are DFQATT and SNEGSKA (reference sequence). V lost 3 bases and J 0 bases, leaving 11 bases between the germline ends. The CDR3 sequence: CSASGATANYGYTF. The CDR3 region has the DNA TGCAGTGCTAGTGGGGCCACAGCTAACTATGGCTACACCTTC.

This chain joins TRBV6-5 and TRBJ1-1, with D possibly matching TRBD1 (5 bases). The CDR3 totals 13 residues. Germline CDR1 reads MNHEY; CDR2 reads SVGAGI. Trimming took 6 bases from V and 10 from J, leaving 18 bases between them. For the CDR3, the DNA is TGTGCCAGCAGCTTGAGGGGCGGGGAAGGAGCTTTCTTT. Its protein is CASSLRGGEGAFF.

This clone appeared a single time. The genes are TRBV5-8 and TRBJ2-5; D is uncertain. Trimming left V 0 bases short and J 4 bases short, with 16 bases between. The CDR3 totals 16 residues. The germline V gene encodes CDR1 SGHTS and CDR2 YDEGEE. The CDR3 sequence: CASSLGRSVLGETQYF. The CDR3, as DNA: TGTGCCAGCAGCTTGGGCAGGTCGGTTTTAGGAGAGACCCAGTACTTC.

This rearrangement joins TRBV9 to TRBJ1-2; TRBD1 matches at 9 bases. The CDR3 is 14 residues long. V was pared by 3 bases and J by 5 bases, with 5 bases of the junction left unmatched. Germline values: CDR1 SGDLS, CDR2 YYNGEE. CDR3 nucleotides: TGTGCCAGCAGCGGAGCCGGGACAGGGTATGGCTACACCTTC. It translates to CASSGAGTGYGYTF.

The gene calls are TRBV3-1 (or the pseudogene TRBV3-2) and TRBJ2-3; D is perhaps TRBD2 (5 bases). The germline V gene encodes CDR1 LGHDT and CDR2 YNNKEL (reference sequence). The CDR3 spans 14 residues. V was clipped by 4 bases and J by 7 bases, with 15 bases between them. The CDR3 sequence: CASSLSPASNTQYF. CDR3 DNA sequence: TGTGCCAGCAGCCTGTCGCCCGCTAGCAATACGCAGTATTTT.

The chain couples TRBV7-9 to TRBJ2-5, with a tentative D call TRBD2 (6 bases). The V end was cut by 3 bases, the J end by 4 bases, with 12 bases between. This CDR3 region has 14 residues. From germline, CDR1 is SEHNR and CDR2 FQNEAQ (reference sequence). This CDR3 is CASSLGGVGETQYF. Written as DNA, the CDR3 is TGTGCCAGCAGCTTGGGCGGGGTTGGAGAGACCCAGTACTTC.

The chain links TRBV5-4 to TRBJ2-7, with 9 bases lining up with TRBD2. V lost 2 bases and J lost 1; bases outside the gene matches: 7. The CDR3 spans 16 residues. Germline CDR1 is SGHNT and CDR2 is YYREEE (reference sequence). CDR3 in DNA: TGTGCCAGCAGCTTAGCGAGCGGGGGGCTTTCCTACGAGCAGTACTTC. Translated: CASSLASGGLSYEQYF.

This chain uses TRBV19 with TRBJ1-2, with 7 bases matching TRBD1. Germline CDR1 is LNHDA and CDR2 is SQIVND (reference sequence). This CDR3 is 15 amino acids long. The junction had 13 bases not matched to a gene; V was cut back by 7 bases and J by 5 bases. CDR3: CASTDLRDSYYGYTF. DNA for the CDR3: TGTGCCAGTACCGATTTAAGGGACAGCTATTATGGCTACACCTTC.

The sample holds one count of this clone. The junction departs from germline at one end; a sequencing error may be responsible. The chain uses TRBV18 and TRBJ2-1, with a weak D call TRBD1 (6 bases). Germline V CDR1 and CDR2: KGHSH, LQKENI. The CDR3 loop spans 12 amino acids. The chain's CDR3 is CASSPQPRGILF. CDR3 in DNA: TGTGCCAGCTCACCACAGCCCAGGGGAATCCTCTTC.

The J gene is TRBJ2-5, the V gene TRBV18; TRBD2 is a possible D gene (6 bases). V dropped 5 bases and J dropped 2 bases, with 9 bases sitting between them. The CDR3 length is 13 residues. Germline V gene sequence: CDR1 KGHSH, CDR2 LQKENI. This CDR3 reads CASSGLTQETQYF. CDR3 coding DNA: TGTGCCAGCTCAGGACTAACGCAAGAGACCCAGTACTTC.

This clone was recorded at least ten times. The rearrangement uses TRBV6-5 and TRBJ1-3, with 7 bases matching TRBD1. The ends lost 5 bases at V and 0 bases at J; junction bases unmatched: 4. From germline, CDR1 is MNHEY and CDR2 SVGAGI. The CDR3 length is 15 residues. The CDR3 region is CASSMGQPSGNTIYF. The CDR3 DNA reads as TGTGCCAGCAGTATGGGACAGCCCTCTGGAAACACCATATATTTT.

The genes are TRBV20-1 and TRBJ1-6; no firm D call. The CDR3 sequence is 13 residues long. Per the germline V gene, CDR1 is DFQATT and CDR2 is SNEGSKA (reference sequence). V dropped 3 bases and J dropped 7 bases, with 10 bases sitting between them. The CDR3 reads CSASPDWNSPLHF. The CDR3 nucleotides read TGCAGTGCTAGTCCAGATTGGAATTCACCCCTCCACTTT.

This sequence joins TRBV2 and TRBJ1-2, with D perhaps TRBD1 (5 bases). Germline CDR1 and CDR2: SNHLY and FYNNEI. The V gene lost 6 bases and the J gene lost 2 bases, with 13 bases spanning the gap. This CDR3 is built from 14 residues. CDR3 sequence (DNA): TGTGCCAGCAGAGGACAAATATTCAACTATGGCTACACCTTC. Translating it yields CASRGQIFNYGYTF.

The V call is TRBV27, the J call TRBJ2-7; possible D gene TRBD2, 5 bases. With 4 bases removed from V and 6 bases from J, the gap between germline ends came to 31 bases. Germline values: CDR1 MNHEY, CDR2 SMNVEV (reference sequence). The CDR3 runs 19 residues. Here the CDR3 DNA reads TGTGCCAGCAGTTCCGTCGGTAGGCGGGCGACCTATAGTTCGACCGAGCAGTACTTC. Its translation: CASSSVGRRATYSSTEQYF.

This sequence joins TRBV7-9 and TRBJ1-1, with 10 positions matching TRBD1. The CDR3 has 14 residues. The germline gives CDR1 SEHNR, CDR2 FQNEAQ (reference sequence). V lost 5 bases, J lost 6 bases, and 6 bases stayed unmatched. The CDR3 loop reads CASSPQGQGPEAFF. The CDR3 DNA follows: TGTGCCAGCAGCCCCCAGGGACAGGGGCCTGAAGCTTTCTTT.

This chain links TRBV9 with TRBJ2-7; TRBD1 agrees at 11 bases. Germline assignment: CDR1 SGDLS and CDR2 YYNGEE. The CDR3 totals 14 residues. Trimming cost V 3 bases and J 6 bases; bases outside gene matches: 5. The CDR3 region is CASSGRTGGGEQYF. Here the CDR3 DNA reads TGTGCCAGCAGCGGAAGGACAGGGGGCGGCGAGCAGTACTTC.

This clone was counted many times. This rearrangement joins TRBV19 to TRBJ1-5; D ambiguous. V shed 7 bases and J shed 0 bases, with 22 bases lying between them. This CDR3 is built from 18 residues. Germline loops: CDR1 LNHDA, CDR2 SQIVND (reference sequence). As DNA, the CDR3 is TGTGCCAGTAAAGACCCCCGGTCCGCAGACTATAGCAATCAGCCCCAGCATTTT. Amino acids: CASKDPRSADYSNQPQHF.